This TCR beta chain appears in the sequencing data of a study of T-cell memory formation after mild COVID-19. As for the study in general: Among the donors, TCR clusters were largely specific to each donor. Study results and caveats: Several responding clones turned up in pre-infection memory, indicating that cross-reactive memory may have taken part. Clones shrinking from day 15 to 85 showed even CD4/CD8 mixes; later expanders tilted CD4+. CD4+ contracting clones lay mainly in CM and EM, CD8+ ones in EMRA.

V lost 3 bases and J lost 3, with 8 bases in between. The length of the CDR3 is 13 residues. The germline gives CDR1 SGHVS, CDR2 FNYEAQ. TCRdb reprocessed the 5' RACE reads via MiXCR and lists one record per CDR3 protein. The data hold fewer than 700,000 distinct CDR3 sequences, with roughly 20% observed a single time. The table lists this clonotype with a few counts. The antigen is unknown. Sequences were obtained from PBMCs or a T cell subset sorted from them (not recorded which). The genes are TRBV7-6 and TRBJ2-5; no clear D gene. The sequence came from an adult woman who had mild COVID-19 (a few samples of this study predate the infection). Cell type and time point are not known. The CDR3 sequence is CASSLIHKETQYF. The CDR3 nucleotides are TGTGCCAGCAGCTTGATCCATAAAGAGACCCAGTACTTC.